The clone carrying this TCR beta chain was observed many times. This entry is derived from a study of T-cell reconstitution after alpha-beta-depleted transplantation in children. Unique molecular identifiers were used to barcode this TCRbeta library. Using its own MiXCR run on the PCR reads, TCRdb lists one record per CDR3 protein. The sample contains 250,000 to 350,000 distinct CDR3 sequences, about 10% of which appear only once. There are 16 residues in the CDR3. Germline lookup yields CDR1 SGHTA and CDR2 FQGTGA. J was trimmed by 9 bases and V by 4 bases; bases with no gene match: 9. This TCR derives from a human donor who donated a stem cell graft to a child with SCID. This specimen consisted of PBMCs from the stem cell graft donor, obtained from the stem cell graft. The J gene is TRBJ2-1, the V gene TRBV7-3, with 13 positions matching TRBD2. CDR3 residues: CASSSTSGGAEGEQFF. The CDR3 DNA sequence: TGTGCCAGCAGCTCCACTAGCGGGGGGGCGGAGGGTGAGCAGTTCTTC.